One sample yielded the 27 T cell receptor beta chains listed below, sequenced in a study of OX40 agonist ivuxolimab in advanced cancers. Produced via immunoSEQ multiplex PCR; TCRdb's table is partial and in-frame only. The sample records under 65,000 clones, 91% being singletons. Sequences were derived from CD4+ or CD8+ T cells sorted from blood, sampled in a trial of the OX40 agonist ivuxolimab. These receptors originate from an adult with an advanced solid tumor such as melanoma, head and neck, liver or kidney cancer.

The gene calls are TRBV7-2 and TRBJ2-1; TRBD2 matches 8 bases. V shed 3 bases, J shed 5 bases, and the junction held 6 bases outside the gene matches. Germline CDR1 reads SGHTA; CDR2 reads FQGNSA. The CDR3 is 15 residues long. DNA for the CDR3: TGTGCCAGCAGCTTCGGGGGGGCCAGGGACAATGAGCAGTTCTTC. This encodes CASSFGGARDNEQFF.

This clone was seen only once. V gene TRBV4-1 combines with J gene TRBJ1-2; D perhaps matches TRBD1 (6 bases). Trimming took off 3 bases at V and 3 bases at J, with 11 bases between the two ends. This CDR3 spans 14 amino acids. Germline values: CDR1 MGHRA, CDR2 YSYEKL. The chain's CDR3 is CASSQVRGDYGYTF. As DNA, the CDR3 is TGCGCCAGCAGCCAGGTCAGGGGCGACTATGGCTACACCTTC.

The gene calls are TRBV19 and TRBJ1-4; no definite D call. This CDR3 is 14 amino acids long. Germline CDR1 reads LNHDA; CDR2 reads SQIVND (reference sequence). V lost 1 base and J 3 bases, leaving 6 bases between the germline ends. DNA of the CDR3: TGTGCCAGTAGTATAGGGTTTCCTAATGAAAAACTGTTTTTT. As protein: CASSIGFPNEKLFF.

The chain employs TRBV20-1 and TRBJ2-7; no firm D call. CDR3 length: 11 amino acids. V was shortened by 5 bases and J by 4 bases, with 9 bases between the two germline ends. Germline-derived CDR1 and CDR2 are DFQATT and SNEGSKA (reference sequence). In nucleotides, the CDR3 is TGCAGTGCTGCCCCGGAATACGAGCAGTACTTC. This gives the protein CSAAPEYEQYF.

V and J are TRBV19 and TRBJ2-1, with 8 bases aligning to TRBD2. Germline V CDR1 and CDR2: LNHDA, SQIVND (reference sequence). The junction had 9 bases not matched to a gene; V was cut back by 1 base and J by 4 bases. This CDR3 region has 17 residues. This CDR3 reads CASSIAWGTRGYNEQFF. CDR3 nucleotide sequence: TGTGCCAGTAGTATAGCCTGGGGGACTAGGGGGTACAATGAGCAGTTCTTC.

J is TRBJ1-1 and V is TRBV28; D not resolved. Germline CDR1 is MDHEN and CDR2 is SYDVKM. This CDR3 has 14 residues. V shed 5 bases and J shed 1 base, with 11 bases lying between them. CDR3 sequence (DNA): TGTGCCAGCAGTCCCGAACGGTGGAACACTGAAGCTTTCTTT. Residues: CASSPERWNTEAFF.

This chain connects TRBV4-1 to TRBJ1-5; D possibly corresponds to TRBD1 (6 bases). The CDR3 totals 15 residues. The germline CDR1 and CDR2 sequences are MGHRA and YSYEKL. The V and J ends lost 1 base and 5 bases respectively, with 12 bases between them. The DNA of the CDR3 is TGCGCCAGCAGCCAAGGGTCAGGGGTGTATCAGCCCCAGCATTTT. Protein sequence: CASSQGSGVYQPQHF.

This chain links TRBV19 with TRBJ1-2; D not certain. The CDR3 runs to 13 residues. The germline V and J ends were trimmed by 4 bases and 2 bases, with 8 bases remaining between them. Germline V gene data show CDR1 as LNHDA and CDR2 as SQIVND (reference sequence). The CDR3 DNA reads TGTGCCAGTAGTACAGGAAACAACTATGGCTACACCTTC. Translating gives CASSTGNNYGYTF.

This clone was seen a single time. Here the CDR3 reads CASSTIQGAVYGYTF. The DNA for the CDR3 is TGTGCCAGCAGTACTATTCAGGGGGCCGTCTATGGCTACACCTTC. V is TRBV27 and J is TRBJ1-2, with 8 positions matching TRBD1. The germline gives CDR1 MNHEY, CDR2 SMNVEV (reference sequence). CDR3 length: 15 residues. Unmatched junction bases numbered 9, after V lost 5 bases and J lost 4 bases.

The rearrangement joins TRBV27 to TRBJ2-3, with 9 bases that match TRBD2. CDR3 size: 16 residues. V lost 1 base to trimming and J lost 7 bases; unmatched junction nucleotides: 9. Germline values: CDR1 MNHEY, CDR2 SMNVEV (reference sequence). Here the CDR3 reads CASSLYGSGGNNTQYF. For the CDR3, the DNA is TGTGCCAGCAGTTTATACGGAAGCGGGGGGAATAATACGCAGTATTTT.

The chain joins TRBV4-2 to TRBJ1-2, with 8 bases aligning to TRBD1. The length of the CDR3 is 15 residues. CDR1 and CDR2 (germline): LGHNA, YNFKEQ. The J segment lost 7 bases and the V segment lost 2 bases, leaving 9 bases of the junction unmatched. CDR3 protein: CASSQPGQDPSGYTF. In nucleotides, the CDR3 is TGTGCCAGCAGCCAACCGGGACAGGACCCCTCTGGCTACACCTTC.

In its sample, this clone was seen a few times. The chain carries TRBV6-1 and TRBJ1-1; maybe TRBD1 (5 bases). Germline lookup yields CDR1 MNHNS and CDR2 SASEGT. With 8 bases removed from V and 2 bases from J, the gap between germline ends came to 15 bases. CDR3 size: 14 residues. CDR3 nucleotide sequence: TGTGCCAGCGAACCATGGGGCCGCAACACTGAAGCTTTCTTT. Translation: CASEPWGRNTEAFF.

About this clone itself: One end of the junction does not line up with germline, which may come from a read error. The chain recombines TRBV6-5 with TRBJ2-7, with 8 bases lining up with TRBD2. The germline V gene has CDR1 MNHEY and CDR2 SVGAGI. The CDR3 is 12 amino acids. CDR3 DNA: TGTGCCAGCAGTTACTCCCCGGGACTAGTCGTTTTC. This gives the protein CASSYSPGLVVF.

This clone was found once. The rearrangement uses TRBV11-2 and TRBJ1-1; D is possibly TRBD1 (5 bases). CDR3 length: 12 amino acids. Trimming stripped 6 bases from V and 5 bases from J, with 10 bases between. Germline V gene lookup returns CDR1 SGHAT and CDR2 FQNNGV. The CDR3 here is CASSQGGTEAFF. The CDR3 DNA reads TGTGCCAGCAGTCAGGGTGGTACTGAAGCTTTCTTT.

The gene calls are TRBV5-1 and TRBJ2-2, with 12 nucleotides matching TRBD2. The CDR3 has 17 amino acids. V lost 6 bases to trimming and J lost 2 bases; unmatched junction nucleotides: 8. Germline values: CDR1 SGHRS, CDR2 YFSETQ. The CDR3 spells CASKPLAGGINTGELFF. The CDR3 bases are TGCGCCAGCAAGCCACTAGCGGGGGGCATTAACACCGGGGAGCTGTTTTTT.

The rearrangement uses TRBV27 and TRBJ1-1, with D tentatively TRBD1 (6 bases). V was shortened by 5 bases and J by 5 bases, with 12 bases between the two germline ends. The CDR3 extends over 13 amino acids. Germline V gene lookup returns CDR1 MNHEY and CDR2 SMNVEV (reference sequence). CDR3: CASSIYTGTEAFF. CDR3 nucleotide sequence: TGTGCCAGCAGTATATACACAGGGACTGAAGCTTTCTTT.

The chain is built from TRBV6-5 and TRBJ2-5; 7 bases match TRBD2. Trimming removed 8 bases from V and 0 bases from J; junction bases left unmatched: 3. The CDR3 consists of 13 residues. Germline V gives CDR1 MNHEY, CDR2 SVGAGI. CDR3 DNA: TGTGCCAGCGGGAGGGCCCACCAAGAGACCCAGTACTTC. Translated: CASGRAHQETQYF.

This chain joins TRBV7-9 and TRBJ1-3; 9 nucleotides line up with TRBD1. Trimming took 4 bases from V and 1 from J; bases not matched to a gene: 5. This CDR3 is 16 amino acids long. Per germline, CDR1 SEHNR and CDR2 FQNEAQ (reference sequence). The CDR3 DNA follows: TGTGCCAGCAGCTCCGGGACAGGGAGGTCTGGAAACACCATATATTTT. Translating gives CASSSGTGRSGNTIYF.

This clone is medium-sized (0.01 to 0.1%) by share. The CDR3 loop is CASSLGNEQYF. CDR3 DNA sequence: TGTGCCAGCAGCTTAGGTAACGAGCAGTACTTC. The rearrangement joins TRBV7-6 to TRBJ2-7, with unresolved D. V was clipped by 1 base and J by 5 bases, with 3 bases between them. The CDR3 runs to 11 residues. CDR1 is SGHVS and CDR2 is FNYEAQ in the germline V gene.

The rearrangement uses TRBV5-1 and TRBJ2-7; 8 nucleotides line up with TRBD2. V shed 6 bases and J 7 bases; nucleotides not matched to a gene: 15. Per germline, CDR1 SGHRS and CDR2 YFSETQ. The CDR3 loop spans 15 amino acids. CDR3 in DNA: TGCGCCAGCAAACGGGAGGGGACATCGTTGGAGGAGCAGTACTTC. Amino acids: CASKREGTSLEEQYF.

This chain connects TRBV11-2 to TRBJ1-4; no definite D call. Germline V gene data show CDR1 as SGHAT and CDR2 as FQNNGV. Trimming stripped 0 bases from V and 8 bases from J, with 13 bases between. The CDR3 loop spans 15 amino acids. As DNA, the CDR3 is TGTGCCAGCAGCTTAGAGTTCGGCCCGAGGGAAAAACTGTTTTTT. Protein product: CASSLEFGPREKLFF.

This rearrangement joins TRBV14 to TRBJ2-7; D remains unclear. Trimming took 0 bases from V and 5 from J, leaving 8 bases between them. Germline CDR1 SGHDN, CDR2 FVKESK. The CDR3 loop spans 13 amino acids. CDR3 protein: CASSQDILDEQYF. CDR3 in DNA: TGTGCCAGCAGCCAAGATATATTGGACGAGCAGTACTTC. The whole variable domain, remainder taken from reference TRBV14 and TRBJ2-7, is EAGVTQFPSHSVIEKGQTVTLRCDPISGHDNLYWYRRVMGKEIKFLLHFVKESKQDESGMPNNRFLAERTGGTYSTLKVQPAELEDSGVYFCASSQDILDEQYFGPGTRLTVT.

The J gene is TRBJ1-1, the V gene TRBV4-1; 7 nucleotides line up with TRBD1. The germline CDR1 and CDR2 sequences are MGHRA and YSYEKL. CDR3 length equals 15 residues. V lost 4 bases to trimming and J lost 9 bases; unmatched junction nucleotides: 14. The CDR3: CASSPLSAGGVQAFF. DNA of the CDR3: TGCGCCAGCAGCCCATTATCAGCAGGGGGGGTCCAAGCTTTCTTT.

The rearrangement uses TRBV7-6 and TRBJ2-1, with 14 bases matching TRBD2. This CDR3 is 16 amino acids long. The V segment lost 5 bases and the J segment 6 bases; nucleotides outside the gene matches: 6. Germline V CDR1 and CDR2: SGHVS, FNYEAQ. The CDR3 sequence: CASSRRLAGGLNEQFF. In DNA, the CDR3 is TGTGCCAGCAGCCGTAGACTAGCGGGGGGGCTCAATGAGCAGTTCTTC.

The chain carries TRBV6-5 and TRBJ1-2; 9 nucleotides line up with TRBD1. Germline CDR1 reads MNHEY; CDR2 reads SVGAGI. With V trimmed by 6 bases and J by 4 bases, 6 bases remained unmatched. The CDR3 has 14 amino acids. The CDR3 region is CASSPQGAGYGYTF. In nucleotides, the CDR3 is TGTGCCAGCAGCCCACAGGGGGCCGGCTATGGCTACACCTTC.

Only a few counts were recorded for this clone. The chain couples TRBV18 to TRBJ1-6; possible D gene TRBD1, 5 bases. Per germline, CDR1 KGHSH and CDR2 LQKENI. V lost 3 bases, J lost 14 bases, and 17 bases lay in between. This CDR3 has 14 residues. The CDR3 DNA is TGTGCCAGCTCACCCGGGACTGCGCTAGGGGCCCTCCACTTT. It encodes CASSPGTALGALHF.

The chain combines TRBV27 with TRBJ2-1, with a weak D call TRBD1 (6 bases). Germline assignment: CDR1 MNHEY and CDR2 SMNVEV (reference sequence). Trimming took off 3 bases at V and 4 bases at J, with 7 bases between the two ends. The CDR3 has 13 residues. Here the CDR3 reads CASSLTGYNEQFF. As DNA, the CDR3 is TGTGCCAGCAGTTTGACAGGTTACAATGAGCAGTTCTTC.